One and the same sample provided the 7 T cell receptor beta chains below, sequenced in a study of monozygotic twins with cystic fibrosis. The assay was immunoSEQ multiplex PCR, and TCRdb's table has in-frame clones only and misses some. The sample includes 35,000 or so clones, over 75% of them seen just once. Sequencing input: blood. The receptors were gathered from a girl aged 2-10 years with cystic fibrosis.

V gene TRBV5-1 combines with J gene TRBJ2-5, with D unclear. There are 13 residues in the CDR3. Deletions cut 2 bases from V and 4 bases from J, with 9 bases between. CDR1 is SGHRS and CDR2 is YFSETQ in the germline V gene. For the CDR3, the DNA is TGCGCCAGCAGCTTTCGGGTTGGAGAGACCCAGTACTTC. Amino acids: CASSFRVGETQYF. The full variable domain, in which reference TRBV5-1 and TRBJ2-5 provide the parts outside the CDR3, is KAGVTQTPRYLIKTRGQQVTLSCSPISGHRSVSWYQQTPGQGLQFLFEYFSETQRNKGNFPGRFSGRQFSNSRSEMNVSTLELGDSALYLCASSFRVGETQYFGPGTRLLVL.

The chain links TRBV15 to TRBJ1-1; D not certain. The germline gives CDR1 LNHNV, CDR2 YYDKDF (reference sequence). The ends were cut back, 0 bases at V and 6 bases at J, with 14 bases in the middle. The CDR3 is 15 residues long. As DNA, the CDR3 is TGTGCCACCAGCAGAGATCAGGTGGGGTCCCCTGAAGCTTTCTTT. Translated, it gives CATSRDQVGSPEAFF.

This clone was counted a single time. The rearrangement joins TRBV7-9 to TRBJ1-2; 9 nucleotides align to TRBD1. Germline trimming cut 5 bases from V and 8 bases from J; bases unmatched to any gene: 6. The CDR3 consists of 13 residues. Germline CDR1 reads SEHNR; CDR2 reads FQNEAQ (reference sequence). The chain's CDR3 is CASSKQGASGYTF. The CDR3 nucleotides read TGTGCCAGCAGCAAACAGGGGGCTTCAGGCTACACCTTC.

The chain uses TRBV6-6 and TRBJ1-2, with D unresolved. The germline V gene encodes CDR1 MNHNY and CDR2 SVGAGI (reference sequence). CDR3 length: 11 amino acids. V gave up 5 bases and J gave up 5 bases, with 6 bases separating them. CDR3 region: CASSPSYGYTF. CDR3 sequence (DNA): TGTGCCAGCAGTCCCTCTTATGGCTACACCTTC.

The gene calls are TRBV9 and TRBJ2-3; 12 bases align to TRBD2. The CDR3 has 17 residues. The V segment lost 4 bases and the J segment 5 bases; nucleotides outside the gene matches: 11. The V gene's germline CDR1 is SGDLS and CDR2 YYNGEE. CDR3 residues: CASSPRASGGGRDTQYF. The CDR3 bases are TGTGCCAGCAGCCCAAGGGCTAGCGGGGGGGGGAGAGATACGCAGTATTTT.

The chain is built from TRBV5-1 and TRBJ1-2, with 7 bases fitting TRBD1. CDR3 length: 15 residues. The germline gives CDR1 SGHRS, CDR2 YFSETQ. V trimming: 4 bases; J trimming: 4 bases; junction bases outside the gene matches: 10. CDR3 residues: CASSPGQARSYGYTF. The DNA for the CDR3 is TGCGCCAGCAGCCCCGGACAGGCCCGCTCCTATGGCTACACCTTC.

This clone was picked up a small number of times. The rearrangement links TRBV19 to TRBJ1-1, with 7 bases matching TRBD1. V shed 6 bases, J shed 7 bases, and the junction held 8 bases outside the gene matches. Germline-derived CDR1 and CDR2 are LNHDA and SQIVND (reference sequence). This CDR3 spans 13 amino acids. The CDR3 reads CASRMTGSYEAFF. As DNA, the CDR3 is TGTGCCAGTAGGATGACAGGGAGTTATGAAGCTTTCTTT. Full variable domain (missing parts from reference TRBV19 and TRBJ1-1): DGGITQSPKYLFRKEGQNVTLSCEQNLNHDAMYWYRQDPGQGLRLIYYSQIVNDFQKGDIAEGYSVSREKKESFPLTVTSAQKNPTAFYLCASRMTGSYEAFFGQGTRLTVV.